This TCR beta chain originates from a study of blood T cell repertoires in COVID-19. Study-wide background: COVID-19 samples collected from the United States, Italy and Spain covered acute and convalescent phases.

This clone was counted between two and nine times. Germline values: CDR1 SNHLY, CDR2 FYNNEI. V was cut by 4 bases and J by 0 bases, with 10 bases left in between. The CDR3 covers 15 residues. Exposed participants came across a COVID-19 case within 2 weeks before study entry. Assay: immunoSEQ multiplex PCR; the TCRdb copy retains only in-frame clones and omits some. The sample lists around 160,000 clones, about four fifths seen once, with roughly 5.5% in the top ten. The sample taken for sequencing was PBMCs or T cells enriched from blood (not recorded which). This sequence joins TRBV2 and TRBJ2-1; D is ambiguous. This sequence was found in a woman between 50 and 59 years old who had been exposed to COVID-19. The DNA for the CDR3 is TGTGCCAGCAGTGGCAGCGCACTCTCCTACAATGAGCAGTTCTTC. It translates to CASSGSALSYNEQFF.